The 27 T cell receptor beta chains below were found in one sample sequenced in a study of technical replicates of blood from a few donors. Using immunoSEQ multiplex PCR, the repertoire was profiled, and TCRdb retains in-frame clones only, with some absent. The table lists tens of thousands of clones, about 95% of them singletons. Sequenced: T cells isolated from PBMCs. The receptors stem from a human donor in good health.

The CDR3: CASSPDRGGGYEKLFF. CDR3 nucleotides: TGTGCCAGCAGTCCCGATCGTGGCGGGGGATACGAAAAACTGTTTTTT. The V call is TRBV28, the J call TRBJ1-4, with D perhaps matching TRBD1 (5 bases). From germline, CDR1 is MDHEN and CDR2 SYDVKM. V lost 5 bases and J lost 8, with 21 bases in between. CDR3 size: 16 residues.

The genes are TRBV7-8 and TRBJ1-3; 7 bases match TRBD1. This CDR3 contains 16 residues. V dropped 4 bases and J dropped 0; count of bases not matched to a gene: 6. CDR1 is SGHVS and CDR2 is FQNEAQ in the germline V gene. CDR3 in amino acids: CASSWQGGPSGNTIYF. The CDR3 coding sequence is TGTGCCAGCAGCTGGCAGGGGGGCCCCTCTGGAAACACCATATATTTT.

This chain uses TRBV13 with TRBJ2-5; D may be TRBD1 (6 bases). Per the germline V gene, CDR1 is PRHDT and CDR2 is FYEKMQ (reference sequence). The length of the CDR3 is 14 residues. V was pared by 4 bases and J by 5 bases, with 14 bases between. In DNA form, the CDR3 reads TGTGCCAGCAGCTCGCCAGGGGCTCCGGAGACCCAGTACTTC. Translation: CASSSPGAPETQYF.

The chain combines TRBV4-1 with TRBJ2-7; 7 nucleotides align to TRBD1. With V trimmed by 4 bases and J by 3 bases, 0 bases remained unmatched. Germline CDR1 is MGHRA and CDR2 is YSYEKL. The CDR3 has 12 amino acids. The CDR3: CASSRDSYEQYF. CDR3 in DNA: TGCGCCAGCAGCCGGGACAGCTACGAGCAGTACTTC.

This clone is a singleton in its sample. The J gene is TRBJ1-3, the V gene TRBV6-1; 11 bases are shared with TRBD1. The ends lost 3 bases at V and 4 bases at J; junction bases unmatched: 8. The CDR3 has 17 amino acids. Germline V gene lookup returns CDR1 MNHNS and CDR2 SASEGT. The CDR3 loop reads CASSDLGTGGSGNTIYF. CDR3 DNA sequence: TGTGCCAGCAGTGATCTTGGGACAGGGGGATCGGGAAACACCATATATTTT.

The J gene is TRBJ2-7, the V gene TRBV10-2; D is perhaps TRBD1 (5 bases). CDR1 is WSHSY, CDR2 SAAADI, per germline. The V and J ends lost 4 bases and 3 bases respectively, with 13 bases between them. The CDR3 is 14 amino acids. The CDR3 protein is CASSGPRVNYEQYF. In nucleotides, the CDR3 is TGCGCCAGCAGTGGTCCCAGGGTAAACTACGAGCAGTACTTC.

The chain has TRBV28 and TRBJ2-7; TRBD1 matches at 7 bases. This CDR3 region has 14 residues. Germline assignment: CDR1 MDHEN and CDR2 SYDVKM. V lost 5 bases, J lost 4 bases, and 8 bases stayed unmatched. CDR3 sequence: CASSPDRELYEQYF. Here the CDR3 DNA reads TGTGCCAGCAGTCCAGACAGGGAGCTTTACGAGCAGTACTTC.

The chain joins TRBV9 to TRBJ1-2; D ambiguous. The length of the CDR3 is 14 residues. Trimming cost V 4 bases and J 5 bases, with 15 bases left between them. Germline V CDR1 and CDR2: SGDLS, YYNGEE. CDR3 nucleotides: TGTGCCAGCAGCCCGGTGTCGGGTCCTTATGGCTACACCTTC. This gives the protein CASSPVSGPYGYTF.

The rearrangement links TRBV7-8 to TRBJ1-3, with 10 bases fitting TRBD1. The CDR3 contains 14 residues. CDR1 is SGHVS, CDR2 FQNEAQ, per germline. V was pared by 5 bases and J by 7 bases, with 5 bases of the junction left unmatched. CDR3 nucleotides: TGTGCCAGCAGCCCCGGGACAGGGGCCAACACCATATATTTT. Protein: CASSPGTGANTIYF.

The chain combines TRBV19 with TRBJ1-1; 8 nucleotides agree with TRBD1. The CDR3 is 14 residues long. With V trimmed by 6 bases and J by 1 base, 4 bases remained unmatched. The germline CDR1 and CDR2 sequences are LNHDA and SQIVND (reference sequence). CDR3 nucleotides: TGTGCCAGTAGGGGGACAGGCTGGAACACTGAAGCTTTCTTT. Translation gives CASRGTGWNTEAFF.

This chain joins TRBV20-1 and TRBJ2-3; the D is unclear. Germline V gene sequence: CDR1 DFQATT, CDR2 SNEGSKA (reference sequence). This CDR3 contains 11 residues. The CDR3 DNA reads TGCAGCGCACCCGTAGTAGATACGCAGTATTTT. Its translation: CSAPVVDTQYF.

The chain carries TRBV5-5 and TRBJ2-6; D gene uncertain. Trimming took 4 bases from V and 0 from J, leaving 14 bases between them. This CDR3 is built from 17 residues. Germline CDR1 and CDR2: SGHKS and YYEKEE (reference sequence). The CDR3 nucleotides are TGTGCCAGCAGCCACGGAGTGTTTTACTCTGGGGCCAACGTCCTGACTTTC. Protein product: CASSHGVFYSGANVLTF. Full variable domain (rest looked up from reference TRBV5-5 and TRBJ2-6): DAGVTQSPTHLIKTRGQQVTLRCSPISGHKSVSWYQQVLGQGPQFIFQYYEKEERGRGNFPDRFSARQFPNYSSELNVNALLLGDSALYLCASSHGVFYSGANVLTFGAGSRLTVL.

CDR3 sequence reads: CAFGTSGHNNEQFF. In DNA form, the CDR3 reads TGTGCCTTCGGGACTAGCGGACACAACAATGAGCAGTTCTTC. This chain connects TRBV30 to TRBJ2-1; 11 bases match TRBD2. CDR3 length equals 14 residues. After removal of 7 bases from V and 5 bases from J, the junction contained 7 bases not matched to a gene. Germline lookup yields CDR1 GTSNPN and CDR2 SVGIG (reference sequence).

This sequence joins TRBV30 and TRBJ1-5; the D gene is possibly TRBD1 (6 bases). Looked up from germline, CDR1 is GTSNPN and CDR2 is SVGIG (reference sequence). Trimming removed 0 bases from V and 11 bases from J, with 11 bases in between. The CDR3 is 12 amino acids. CDR3 sequence reads: CAWSVLRDTQHF. As DNA, the CDR3 is TGTGCCTGGAGTGTACTTCGGGACACCCAGCATTTT.

In DNA, the CDR3 is TGTGCCAGCAGGTCAGGGACTGAAGCTTTCTTT. It translates to CASRSGTEAFF. The chain employs TRBV2 and TRBJ1-1, with D possibly TRBD1 on 5 matching bases. Germline CDR1 is SNHLY and CDR2 is FYNNEI. V dropped 6 bases and J dropped 5 bases, with 7 bases sitting between them. The length of the CDR3 is 11 residues. Variable domain in full (rest from reference TRBV2 and TRBJ1-1): EPEVTQTPSHQVTQMGQEVILRCVPISNHLYFYWYRQILGQKVEFLVSFYNNEISEKSEIFDDQFSVERPDGSNFTLKIRSTKLEDSAMYFCASRSGTEAFFGQGTRLTVV.

The sample holds one count of this clone. The chain links TRBV2 to TRBJ2-1, with 11 nucleotides matching TRBD2. J lost 4 bases, V lost 6 bases, and 5 bases had no gene match. The CDR3 sequence is 15 residues long. Germline V gene sequence: CDR1 SNHLY, CDR2 FYNNEI. The CDR3, as DNA: TGTGCCAGCAGGCGGGGACTAGCGGTTTACAATGAGCAGTTCTTC. As protein: CASRRGLAVYNEQFF.

V usage is TRBV6-5 and J usage is TRBJ2-5; 7 bases are a match to TRBD2. The CDR3 covers 13 residues. Trimming removed 4 bases from V and 5 bases from J; junction bases left unmatched: 4. From germline, CDR1 is MNHEY and CDR2 SVGAGI. CDR3 loop: CASSSGTIETQYF. CDR3 DNA sequence: TGTGCCAGCAGTTCCGGGACTATCGAGACCCAGTACTTC.

The chain is built from TRBV19 and TRBJ1-5; 8 bases align to TRBD1. The CDR3 loop spans 15 amino acids. With 5 bases clipped from V and 6 bases from J, the junction kept 9 bases outside the gene matches. Per the germline V gene, CDR1 is LNHDA and CDR2 is SQIVND (reference sequence). The CDR3 DNA follows: TGTGCCAGTAGTCGGGCCAGGGGGCAGGGTCAGCCCCAGCATTTT. Translated, it gives CASSRARGQGQPQHF.

Only one count was recorded for this clone. The CDR3 region is CASSFTGTGTNEQFF. The DNA for the CDR3 is TGTGCCAGCAGCTTTACCGGGACAGGGACCAATGAGCAGTTCTTC. The chain has TRBV7-6 and TRBJ2-1; 9 bases fit TRBD1. Losses at the gene ends were 3 bases for V and 6 bases for J; bases not matched to a gene: 6. In germline, CDR1 is SGHVS, CDR2 FNYEAQ. The CDR3 length is 15 residues.

The J gene is TRBJ2-7, the V gene TRBV6-5; 13 bases line up with TRBD2. The CDR3 extends over 15 amino acids. Germline trimming cut 4 bases from V and 0 bases from J; bases unmatched to any gene: 0. Germline loops: CDR1 MNHEY, CDR2 SVGAGI. The CDR3 loop reads CASSWTSGGSYEQYF. The DNA for the CDR3 is TGTGCCAGCAGTTGGACTAGCGGGGGCTCCTACGAGCAGTACTTC.

The rearrangement uses TRBV6-4 and TRBJ2-3; 7 bases match TRBD2. V dropped 0 bases and J dropped 3; count of bases not matched to a gene: 6. The CDR3 runs to 16 residues. Germline-derived CDR1 and CDR2 are MRHNA and SNTAGT. CDR3 sequence reads: CASSDSGGSGTDTQYF. CDR3 coding DNA: TGTGCCAGCAGTGACTCGGGCGGGAGTGGTACAGATACGCAGTATTTT.

The chain is built from TRBV2 and TRBJ2-7; 7 nucleotides match TRBD2. The CDR3 sequence is 13 residues long. V lost 7 bases and J lost 3; bases outside the gene matches: 6. From germline, CDR1 is SNHLY and CDR2 FYNNEI. CDR3 sequence (DNA): TGTGCCAGCATTCGAGCGGGAAGCTACGAGCAGTACTTC. It encodes CASIRAGSYEQYF.

The chain combines TRBV4-3 with TRBJ2-1; 7 bases agree with TRBD2. The ends lost 4 bases at V and 8 bases at J; junction bases unmatched: 8. CDR1 and CDR2 (germline): LGHNA, YSLEER. This CDR3 is 14 amino acids long. The CDR3 protein is CASSPAGVGDEQFF. The CDR3 DNA follows: TGCGCCAGCAGCCCGGCGGGAGTGGGCGATGAGCAGTTCTTC.

The rearrangement links TRBV7-9 to TRBJ2-7, with 16 bases fitting TRBD2. V lost 4 bases, J lost 4 bases, and 10 bases stayed unmatched. This CDR3 region has 18 residues. Germline lookup yields CDR1 SEHNR and CDR2 FQNEAQ (reference sequence). The CDR3 protein is CASSSPGTSGRVEYEQYF. In nucleotides, the CDR3 is TGTGCCAGCAGCTCCCCCGGGACTAGCGGGAGGGTAGAGTACGAGCAGTACTTC.

The chain links TRBV27 to TRBJ2-1; D may be TRBD2 (5 bases). The CDR3 totals 15 residues. V was pared by 2 bases and J by 0 bases, with 8 bases between. The V gene's germline CDR1 is MNHEY and CDR2 SMNVEV (reference sequence). CDR3 sequence reads: CASSLERSSYNEQFF. The DNA of the CDR3 is TGTGCCAGCAGTTTAGAGCGGAGCTCCTACAATGAGCAGTTCTTC.

V is TRBV21-1 and J is TRBJ1-5; TRBD1, the table's D call, was not compared with the DNA. TRBV21-1 is a pseudogene locus. The CDR3 sequence is 13 residues long. CDR3 nucleotides: TGTGCCAGCTGGCAGGGCAGCAATCAGCCCCAGCATTTT. This encodes CASWQGSNQPQHF.

The chain couples TRBV19 to TRBJ2-7; a weak D match, TRBD1 (5 bases). V dropped 3 bases and J dropped 0 bases, with 6 bases sitting between them. The germline gives CDR1 LNHDA, CDR2 SQIVND (reference sequence). CDR3 length equals 13 residues. The CDR3 coding sequence is TGTGCCAGTAGTATTGGACACTCCTACGAGCAGTACTTC. Residues: CASSIGHSYEQYF.